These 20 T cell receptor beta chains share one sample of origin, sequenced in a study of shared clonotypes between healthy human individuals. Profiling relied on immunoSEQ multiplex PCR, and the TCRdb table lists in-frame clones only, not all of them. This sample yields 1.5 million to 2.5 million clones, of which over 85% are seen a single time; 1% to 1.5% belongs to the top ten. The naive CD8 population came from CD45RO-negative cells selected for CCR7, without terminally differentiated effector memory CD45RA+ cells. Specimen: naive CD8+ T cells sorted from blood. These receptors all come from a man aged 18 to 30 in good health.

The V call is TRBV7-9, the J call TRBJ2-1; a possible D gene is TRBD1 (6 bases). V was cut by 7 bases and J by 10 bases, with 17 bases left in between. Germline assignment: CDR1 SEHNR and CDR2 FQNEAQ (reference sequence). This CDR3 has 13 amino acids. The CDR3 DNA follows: TGTGCCAGCAATCTTCAGGGGCAAGGCGAGCAGTTCTTC. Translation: CASNLQGQGEQFF.

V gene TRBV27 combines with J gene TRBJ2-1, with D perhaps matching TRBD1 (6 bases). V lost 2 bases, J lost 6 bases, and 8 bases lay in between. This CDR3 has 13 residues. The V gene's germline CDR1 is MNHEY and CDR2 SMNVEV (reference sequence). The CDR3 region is CASSLDRLNEQFF. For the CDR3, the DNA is TGTGCCAGCAGTTTAGACAGGCTCAATGAGCAGTTCTTC.

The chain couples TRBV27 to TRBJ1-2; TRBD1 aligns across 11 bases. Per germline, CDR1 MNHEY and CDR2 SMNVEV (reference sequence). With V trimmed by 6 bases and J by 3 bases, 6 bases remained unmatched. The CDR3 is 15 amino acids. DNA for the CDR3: TGTGCCAGCAGACCTTCGGGACAGGGGGACTATGGCTACACCTTC. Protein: CASRPSGQGDYGYTF.

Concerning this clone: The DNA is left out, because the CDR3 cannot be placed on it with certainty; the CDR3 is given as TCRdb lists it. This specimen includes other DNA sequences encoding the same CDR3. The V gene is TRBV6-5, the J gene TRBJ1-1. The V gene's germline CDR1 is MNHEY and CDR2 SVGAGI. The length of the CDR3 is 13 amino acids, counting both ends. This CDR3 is CASSSSENTEAFF.

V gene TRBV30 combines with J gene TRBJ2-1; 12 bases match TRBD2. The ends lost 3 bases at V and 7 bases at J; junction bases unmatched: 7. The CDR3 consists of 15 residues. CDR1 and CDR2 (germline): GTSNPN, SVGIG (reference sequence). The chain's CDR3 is CAWRTGTSGFNEQFF. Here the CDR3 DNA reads TGTGCCTGGAGAACCGGGACTAGCGGGTTTAATGAGCAGTTCTTC.

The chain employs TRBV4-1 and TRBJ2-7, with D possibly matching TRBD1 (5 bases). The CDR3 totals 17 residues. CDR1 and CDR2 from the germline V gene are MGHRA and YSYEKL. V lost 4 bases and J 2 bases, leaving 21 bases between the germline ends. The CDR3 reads CASSPSPLTVSPYEQYF. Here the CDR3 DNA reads TGCGCCAGCAGCCCGTCCCCCCTGACAGTTTCTCCCTACGAGCAGTACTTC.

The CDR3 reads CASSYVGLGEAFF. CDR3 bases: TGCGCCAGCAGTTATGTGGGACTCGGTGAAGCTTTCTTT. The chain links TRBV10-2 to TRBJ1-1; D is possibly TRBD1 (5 bases). The germline V and J ends were trimmed by 5 bases and 7 bases, with 14 bases remaining between them. The CDR3 extends over 13 amino acids. From germline, CDR1 is WSHSY and CDR2 SAAADI.

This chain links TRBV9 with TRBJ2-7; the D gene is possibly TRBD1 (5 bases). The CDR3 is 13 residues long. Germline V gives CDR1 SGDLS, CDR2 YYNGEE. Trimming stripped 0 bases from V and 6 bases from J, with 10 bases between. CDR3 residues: CASSVGRRAEQYF. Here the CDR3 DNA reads TGTGCCAGCAGCGTAGGTCGCAGGGCCGAGCAGTACTTC.

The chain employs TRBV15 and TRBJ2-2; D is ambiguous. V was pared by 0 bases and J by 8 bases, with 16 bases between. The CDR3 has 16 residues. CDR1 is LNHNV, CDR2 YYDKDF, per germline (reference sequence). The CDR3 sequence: CATSRDSPTWVGELFF. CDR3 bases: TGTGCCACCAGCAGAGACTCCCCAACTTGGGTGGGGGAGCTGTTTTTT.

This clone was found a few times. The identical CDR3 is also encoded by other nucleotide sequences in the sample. CDR3 sequence reads: CASSLGVTYEQYF. The CDR3 nucleotides read TGTGCCAGCAGTCTCGGGGTGACCTACGAGCAGTACTTC. The chain couples TRBV27 to TRBJ2-7, with D possibly matching TRBD2 (5 bases). Trimming removed 5 bases at V and 2 bases at J, with 10 bases between. Germline V gene data show CDR1 as MNHEY and CDR2 as SMNVEV (reference sequence). This CDR3 has 13 residues.

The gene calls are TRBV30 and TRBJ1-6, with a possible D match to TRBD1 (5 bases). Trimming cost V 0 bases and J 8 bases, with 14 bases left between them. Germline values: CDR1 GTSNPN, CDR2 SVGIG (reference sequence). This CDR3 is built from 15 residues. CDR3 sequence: CAWSVRVWDHSPLHF. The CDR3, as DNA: TGTGCCTGGAGTGTACGGGTTTGGGACCATTCACCCCTCCACTTT.

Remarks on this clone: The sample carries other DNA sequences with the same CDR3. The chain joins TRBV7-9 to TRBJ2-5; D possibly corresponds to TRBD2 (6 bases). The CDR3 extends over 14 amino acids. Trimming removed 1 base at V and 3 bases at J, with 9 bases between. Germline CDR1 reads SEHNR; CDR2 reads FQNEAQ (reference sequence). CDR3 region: CASSLVGGEETQYF. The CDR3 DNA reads TGTGCCAGCAGCTTAGTGGGGGGAGAAGAGACCCAGTACTTC.

The CDR3 DNA sequence: TGTGCCTGGAGTGTAAAGGGACAGCCCTACAATGAGCAGTTCTTC. It translates to CAWSVKGQPYNEQFF. This chain joins TRBV30 and TRBJ2-1, with 7 bases that match TRBD1. The CDR3 has 15 amino acids. V lost 0 bases to trimming and J lost 2 bases; unmatched junction nucleotides: 4. Germline V gives CDR1 GTSNPN, CDR2 SVGIG (reference sequence).

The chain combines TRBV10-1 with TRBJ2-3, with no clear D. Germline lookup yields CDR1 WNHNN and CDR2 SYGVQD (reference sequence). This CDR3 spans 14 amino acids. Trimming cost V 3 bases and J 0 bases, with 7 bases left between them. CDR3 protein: CASSETLSTDTQYF. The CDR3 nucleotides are TGCGCCAGCAGTGAAACTCTGAGCACAGATACGCAGTATTTT.

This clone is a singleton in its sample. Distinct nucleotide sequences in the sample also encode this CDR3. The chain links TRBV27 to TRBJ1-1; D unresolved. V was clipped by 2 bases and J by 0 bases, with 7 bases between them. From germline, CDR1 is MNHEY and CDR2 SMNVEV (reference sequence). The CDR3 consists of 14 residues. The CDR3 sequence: CASSLAAMNTEAFF. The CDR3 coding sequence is TGTGCCAGCAGTTTAGCTGCCATGAACACTGAAGCTTTCTTT.

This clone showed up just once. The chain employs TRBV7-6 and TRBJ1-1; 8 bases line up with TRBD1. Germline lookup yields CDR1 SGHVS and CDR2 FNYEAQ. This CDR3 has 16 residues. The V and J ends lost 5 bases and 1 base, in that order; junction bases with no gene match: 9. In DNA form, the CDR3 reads TGTGCCAGCAGCCGACTATCAGGGGGCCAGAACACTGAAGCTTTCTTT. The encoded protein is CASSRLSGGQNTEAFF.

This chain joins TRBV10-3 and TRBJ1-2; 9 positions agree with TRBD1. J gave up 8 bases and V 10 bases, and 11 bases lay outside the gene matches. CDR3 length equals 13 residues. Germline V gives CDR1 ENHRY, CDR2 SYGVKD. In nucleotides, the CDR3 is TGTGCCACCCTAAGGACAGGGGTTCAGGGCTACACCTTC. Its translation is CATLRTGVQGYTF.

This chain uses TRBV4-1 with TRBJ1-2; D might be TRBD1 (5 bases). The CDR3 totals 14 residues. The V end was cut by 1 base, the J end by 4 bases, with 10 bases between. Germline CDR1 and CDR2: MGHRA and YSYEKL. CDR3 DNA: TGCGCCAGCAGCCAAGTTGGACACCTCTATGGCTACACCTTC. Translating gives CASSQVGHLYGYTF.

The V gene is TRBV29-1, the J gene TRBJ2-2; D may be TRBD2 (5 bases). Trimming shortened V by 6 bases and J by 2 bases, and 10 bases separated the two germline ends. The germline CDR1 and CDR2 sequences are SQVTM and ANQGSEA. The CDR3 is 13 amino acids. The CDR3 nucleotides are TGCAGCGTGATTAGCGTAAACACCGGGGAGCTGTTTTTT. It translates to CSVISVNTGELFF.

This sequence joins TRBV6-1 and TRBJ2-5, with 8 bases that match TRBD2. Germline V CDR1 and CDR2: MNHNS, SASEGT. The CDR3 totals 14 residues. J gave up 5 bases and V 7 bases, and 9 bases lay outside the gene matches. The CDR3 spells CASMAGGPGETQYF. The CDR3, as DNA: TGTGCCAGCATGGCGGGAGGACCTGGCGAGACCCAGTACTTC.